Listed here is a single T cell receptor beta chain. The antigen remains unidentified. A junction boundary mismatches the germline segment, possibly from a read error. The data were taken from a study of tumor-infiltrating lymphocytes in primary liver carcinoma. About the study: Surgeons treated the primary liver carcinoma of the patients by surgical resection. Stage T1-T3 N0M0 tumors measured about 4.2 to 11 cm at most. Samples had roughly 3.5 to 7.5 million productive TCRbeta reads, comparable between tissue types. Points from the study as a whole: Tumor region pairs shared more overlap than did tumor-adjacent and tumor-blood pairs.

Germline DNA was extracted alongside blood RNA, which was obtained from unsorted whole blood. The CDR3 covers 12 residues. Germline V gene lookup returns CDR1 SGHKS and CDR2 YYEKEE (reference sequence). Synthesis of TCR beta cDNA was carried out from around 540 ng total RNA with a constant-region primer. Generation of the TCR beta libraries relied on three nested multiplex PCR rounds using slightly modified ARM-PCR. It was with TRBV1-TRBV30 forward primers and a C-beta reverse primer that the first two PCR rounds were run, at around 9 cycles each. Via MiXCR, TCRdb re-called the multiplex PCR reads, giving one row per CDR3 protein. The data show some 200,000 distinct CDR3 sequences, with roughly two thirds seen just once and 6% to 8.5% held by the top ten.

Input material: peripheral blood. The TCR comes from an older woman with primary liver carcinoma and hepatitis B virus infection. The V call is TRBV5-5, the J call TRBJ1-1; D unclear. The CDR3 sequence is CASTLGGNESFF. CDR3 DNA: TGTGCCAGCACTTTGGGAGGGAATGAATCTTTCTTT.